This paragraph reports one T cell receptor (beta chain). Its antigen remains unidentified. This CDR3 region has 15 residues. V dropped 3 bases and J dropped 4 bases, with 15 bases sitting between them. Germline-derived CDR1 and CDR2 are LNHDA and SQIVND (reference sequence). This record belongs to a study of T cells in pancreatic ductal adenocarcinoma. Study conclusions and caveats: Tumors hold more CD45RO+ effector T cells, which may bias toward lower diversity.

Profiling relied on immunoSEQ multiplex PCR, and the TCRdb table lists in-frame clones only, not all of them. This table has roughly 100,000 clones, about 95% appearing once. Surgery without prior neoadjuvant therapy was the treatment of the selected pancreatic ductal adenocarcinoma patients. V and J are TRBV19 and TRBJ1-1, with D maybe TRBD1 (6 bases). Sequenced material: PBMCs. The receptor was isolated from a human donor with pancreatic ductal adenocarcinoma. The CDR3 DNA is TGTGCCAGTAGTATTCGAACAGGGCTGGGCACTGAAGCTTTCTTT. It codes for CASSIRTGLGTEAFF.